This is a list of T cell receptor beta chains from one sample in a study of OX40 agonist ivuxolimab in advanced cancers. The protocol was immunoSEQ multiplex PCR, while the TCRdb copy is restricted to in-frame clones and leaves out a portion. The table shows 65,000 to 85,000 clones, with around 87% occurring only once. This sample comprised CD4+ or CD8+ T cells sorted from blood, obtained in a trial of the OX40 agonist ivuxolimab. The receptor set was obtained from an adult with an advanced solid tumor such as melanoma, head and neck, liver or kidney cancer. CDR3s include the opening cysteine and the closing phenylalanine or tryptophan. A D gene is named only where the DNA matches it firmly. For some rows the clone size is stated as once, few or many, or as a class when expanded; others skip it.

clone_size	v_call	j_call	cdr3_length	d_call	cdr3_aa	cdr3_nt
-	TRBV2	TRBJ2-3	15	-	CASSEGTASTDTQYF	TGTGCCAGCAGTGAAGGTACCGCTAGCACAGATACGCAGTATTTT
-	TRBV21-1	TRBJ2-5	14	-	CASSIGQPQETQYF	TGTGCCAGCAGCATTGGACAGCCGCAAGAGACCCAGTACTTC
-	TRBV7-6	TRBJ2-1	14	-	CASSLGLGGDEQFF	TGTGCCAGCAGCTTAGGACTAGGGGGGGATGAGCAGTTCTTC
-	TRBV28	TRBJ1-5	17	-	CASSLPAEGRSMWPQHF	TGTGCCAGCAGTTTACCGGCGGAGGGGCGGTCAATGTGGCCCCAGCATTTT
-	TRBV30	TRBJ2-7	13	-	CAWTGSPSYEQYF	TGTGCCTGGACAGGGTCCCCCTCCTACGAGCAGTACTTC
-	TRBV19	TRBJ2-7	14	-	CASSIASPPYEQYF	TGTGCCAGTAGTATAGCCAGCCCTCCCTACGAGCAGTACTTC
-	TRBV28	TRBJ1-1	14	-	CASSLLQTNTEAFF	TGTGCCAGCAGTTTACTGCAGACGAACACTGAAGCTTTCTTT
-	TRBV18	TRBJ1-2	16	TRBD1	CASSLTTRGQLYGYTF	TGTGCCAGCTCACTAACTACCAGGGGGCAATTGTATGGCTACACCTTC
-	TRBV6-5	TRBJ2-1	14	TRBD2	CASRNSLAGGVDFF	TGTGCCAGCAGAAACAGTCTAGCGGGAGGGGTCGATTTCTTC
-	TRBV30	TRBJ2-7	12	TRBD1	CAWSVQGNEQYF	TGTGCCTGGAGTGTACAGGGGAACGAGCAGTACTTC
-	TRBV18	TRBJ2-7	16	TRBD2	CASSPSGLAASYEQYF	TGTGCCAGCTCACCGTCGGGACTAGCGGCCTCCTACGAGCAGTACTTC
-	TRBV5-4	TRBJ2-2	16	TRBD1	CASSPVATGGTGELFF	TGTGCCAGCAGCCCTGTGGCGACAGGGGGCACCGGGGAGCTGTTTTTT
-	TRBV5-8	TRBJ2-1	13	-	CATPRDSYNEQFF	TGTGCCACCCCCAGGGACTCCTACAATGAGCAGTTCTTC
-	TRBV13	TRBJ2-5	17	-	CASSLGLTEGGQETQYF	TGTGCCAGCAGCTTAGGCCTAACAGAAGGGGGGCAAGAGACCCAGTACTTC
-	TRBV29-1	TRBJ1-1	13	-	CSVVTGYRAEAFF	TGCAGCGTTGTAACGGGGTACCGGGCTGAAGCTTTCTTT
once	TRBV30	TRBJ2-5	16	TRBD2	CAWSEGTSGGGETQYF	TGTGCCTGGAGTGAAGGCACTAGCGGGGGTGGGGAGACCCAGTACTTC
-	TRBV30	TRBJ1-3	14	-	CAWNPGVSGNTIYF	TGTGCCTGGAACCCGGGAGTCTCTGGAAACACCATATATTTT
-	TRBV2	TRBJ2-3	18	TRBD1	CASSLRPGTGYGTDTQYF	TGTGCCAGCAGTCTACGTCCCGGGACAGGGTACGGCACAGATACGCAGTATTTT